The present T cell receptor beta chain was sequenced within a study of blood T cell repertoires in COVID-19. V lost 5 bases to trimming and J lost 3 bases, with 4 bases between them. The germline CDR1 and CDR2 sequences are SGHAT and FQNNGV. The CDR3 is 11 amino acids. In the authors' workflow: Amplification with reference gene primers provided the estimates of nucleated cell counts. Generated by immunoSEQ multiplex PCR, the TCRdb table keeps only in-frame clones and is missing some. That table supplies the V and J calls and clone size; D and trimming were determined from the DNA. The sample has about 100,000 clones; about 87% are singletons.

The TCR comes from a man aged 50-59 years with active or convalescent COVID-19. The chain recombines TRBV11-2 with TRBJ1-2; no firm D call. The sequenced material came from peripheral blood. The CDR3 coding sequence is TGTGCCAGCAGCCTCCACTATGGCTACACCTTC. Residues: CASSLHYGYTF. Supplemented by reference TRBV11-2 and TRBJ1-2, the full variable domain reads EAGVAQSPRYKIIEKRQSVAFWCNPISGHATLYWYQQILGQGPKLLIQFQNNGVVDDSQLPKDRFSAERLKGVDSTLKIQPAKLEDSAVYLCASSLHYGYTFGSGTRLTVV.